The T cell receptor (beta chain) described here comes from a study of T cells in Graves' hyperthyroidism and ophthalmopathy. Template material for amplifying TCR beta CDR3 regions consisted of RNA transcripts. Initially, a first-round RT-PCR of the TCR CDR3 employed the HTBI primer set. TCRdb itself ran the multiplex PCR reads through MiXCR, one entry per CDR3 protein. The repertoire holds 500,000 to 600,000 distinct CDR3 sequences, with just under 20% as singletons. The V and J ends lost 4 bases and 3 bases respectively, with 12 bases between them. CDR3 size: 15 residues. Germline V gene lookup returns CDR1 MGHRA and CDR2 YSYEKL. Clinical symptoms, serum thyroxine, TRAb, thyroid ultrasound and orbital computed tomography informed diagnoses.

The clonotype was recovered from a man between 40 and 49 years old with Graves' ophthalmopathy. The chain recombines TRBV4-1 with TRBJ2-2, with TRBD1 as a possible D gene (6 bases). The sequenced sample consisted of blood. The CDR3 protein is CASSPDSSYTGELFF. Written as DNA, the CDR3 is TGCGCCAGCAGCCCGGACAGTTCCTACACCGGGGAGCTGTTTTTT.